The 14 T cell receptor beta chains below all came from one sample that was sequenced in a study of OX40 agonist ivuxolimab in advanced cancers. Sequencing used immunoSEQ multiplex PCR; TCRdb keeps in-frame clones, though not all of them. In the table there are some 90,000 clones, more than 70% of which are singletons. Sequenced here: CD4+ or CD8+ T cells sorted from blood, sampled in a trial of the OX40 agonist ivuxolimab. The receptors come from an adult with an advanced solid tumor such as melanoma, head and neck, liver or kidney cancer.

The chain is built from TRBV18 and TRBJ2-3, with 10 bases fitting TRBD2. V lost 5 bases, J lost 6 bases, and 5 bases stayed unmatched. Germline CDR1 is KGHSH and CDR2 is LQKENI. The CDR3 has 14 amino acids. The CDR3 sequence: CASSVAGGGDTQYF. In nucleotides, the CDR3 is TGTGCCAGCTCAGTAGCGGGGGGCGGCGATACGCAGTATTTT.

V is TRBV5-4 and J is TRBJ2-1, with no clear D. Germline CDR1 is SGHNT and CDR2 is YYREEE (reference sequence). Trimming removed 5 bases from V and 2 bases from J, with 11 bases in between. This CDR3 is built from 14 residues. The CDR3 bases are TGTGCCAGCAGTGGAAGCGCTACCTACAATGAGCAGTTCTTC. Its protein product is CASSGSATYNEQFF.

V and J are TRBV9 and TRBJ1-3; D not certain. This CDR3 contains 15 residues. Germline CDR1 is SGDLS and CDR2 is YYNGEE. V was trimmed by 3 bases and J by 0 bases, leaving 10 bases between them. The CDR3 nucleotides are TGTGCCAGCAGCGCCAGTCAACCCTCTGGAAACACCATATATTTT. This sequence encodes CASSASQPSGNTIYF.

The genes are TRBV5-6 and TRBJ2-7, with 13 bases identical to TRBD2. Germline lookup yields CDR1 SGHDT and CDR2 YYEEEE. V shed 6 bases, J shed 5 bases, and the junction held 5 bases outside the gene matches. This CDR3 spans 14 amino acids. The CDR3 here is CASTRTSGRNEQYF. The CDR3 nucleotides are TGTGCCAGCACCAGGACTAGCGGGAGAAACGAGCAGTACTTC.

In nucleotides, the CDR3 is TGTGCCAGCAGTTCGTCCGCCAGCCCCAACACCGGGGAGCTGTTTTTT. This gives the protein CASSSSASPNTGELFF. V usage is TRBV28 and J usage is TRBJ2-2; D gene unclear. Trimming cost V 4 bases and J 2 bases, with 14 bases left between them. This CDR3 spans 16 amino acids. Germline V gene lookup returns CDR1 MDHEN and CDR2 SYDVKM.

The V gene is TRBV14, the J gene TRBJ2-7, with D perhaps TRBD2 (5 bases). Germline CDR1 is SGHDN and CDR2 is FVKESK. The ends were cut back, 4 bases at V and 1 base at J, with 8 bases in the middle. The CDR3 extends over 13 amino acids. This CDR3 reads CASSPWRSYEQYF. The CDR3 DNA is TGTGCCAGCAGCCCGTGGAGGTCCTACGAGCAGTACTTC. Supplemented by reference TRBV14 and TRBJ2-7, the full variable domain reads EAGVTQFPSHSVIEKGQTVTLRCDPISGHDNLYWYRRVMGKEIKFLLHFVKESKQDESGMPNNRFLAERTGGTYSTLKVQPAELEDSGVYFCASSPWRSYEQYFGPGTRLTVT.

The chain is built from TRBV27 and TRBJ2-5; a possible D gene is TRBD2 (5 bases). This CDR3 contains 15 residues. The V end lost 1 base, the J end lost 0 bases, and 9 bases lay between the germline ends. Germline loops: CDR1 MNHEY, CDR2 SMNVEV (reference sequence). The chain's CDR3 is CASSLLAGYQETQYF. The CDR3 region has the DNA TGTGCCAGCAGTTTATTGGCGGGTTACCAAGAGACCCAGTACTTC.

This clone was counted a single time. This sequence joins TRBV11-1 and TRBJ1-4, with 11 bases fitting TRBD1. The junction had 3 bases not matched to a gene; V was cut back by 4 bases and J by 8 bases. CDR3 length: 14 residues. Per germline, CDR1 SGHAT and CDR2 FQDESV (reference sequence). CDR3 region: CASSSGQGEEKLFF. The CDR3 DNA follows: TGTGCCAGCAGCTCGGGACAGGGGGAAGAAAAACTGTTTTTT.

V gene TRBV28 combines with J gene TRBJ2-1, with a tentative D call TRBD2 (5 bases). This CDR3 is built from 13 residues. The germline CDR1 and CDR2 sequences are MDHEN and SYDVKM. With 5 bases removed from V and 7 bases from J, the gap between germline ends came to 12 bases. CDR3 nucleotide sequence: TGTGCCAGCAGTCCCCGTCCGGGGAATGAGCAGTTCTTC. It is translated as CASSPRPGNEQFF.

The chain carries TRBV28 and TRBJ1-1; D possibly corresponds to TRBD1 (5 bases). V lost 2 bases, J lost 6 bases, and 10 bases lay in between. The CDR3 runs 13 residues. CDR1 is MDHEN and CDR2 is SYDVKM in the germline V gene. This CDR3 is CASSLGRAPEAFF. The CDR3 nucleotides read TGTGCCAGCAGTTTAGGCAGGGCCCCTGAAGCTTTCTTT.

The V call is TRBV5-1, the J call TRBJ1-3; D unclear. With 0 bases removed from V and 2 bases from J, the gap between germline ends came to 12 bases. CDR1 is SGHRS, CDR2 YFSETQ, per germline. There are 16 residues in the CDR3. The CDR3 DNA follows: TGCGCCAGCAGCTTGGAAGTCCAAGGACCTGGAAACACCATATATTTT. This gives the protein CASSLEVQGPGNTIYF.

The chain combines TRBV10-2 with TRBJ1-2, with 8 bases aligning to TRBD1. Losses at the gene ends were 0 bases for V and 5 bases for J; bases not matched to a gene: 5. The CDR3 covers 15 residues. Per germline, CDR1 WSHSY and CDR2 SAAADI. The CDR3 here is CASSESGRGLYGYTF. The CDR3 nucleotides read TGCGCCAGCAGTGAGTCGGGCAGGGGGCTGTATGGCTACACCTTC.

V gene TRBV5-5 combines with J gene TRBJ1-5, with 8 bases identical to TRBD1. The CDR3 is 14 amino acids. V lost 4 bases to trimming and J lost 5 bases; unmatched junction nucleotides: 5. The germline CDR1 and CDR2 sequences are SGHKS and YYEKEE (reference sequence). CDR3 sequence: CASSDLQGDQPQHF. The CDR3 DNA sequence: TGTGCCAGCAGCGACTTACAGGGGGATCAGCCCCAGCATTTT.

V and J are TRBV6-5 and TRBJ2-1; D is possibly TRBD1 (6 bases). This CDR3 has 15 amino acids. From germline, CDR1 is MNHEY and CDR2 SVGAGI. V was trimmed by 0 bases and J by 8 bases, leaving 14 bases between them. CDR3 in DNA: TGTGCCAGCAGTTACTCTGGGGGCGGTTTTGATGAGCAGTTCTTC. Translated, it gives CASSYSGGGFDEQFF.